This TCR beta chain came from a study of PD-1 blockade in classical Hodgkin lymphoma (TCRdb year 2020). Regarding the complete study: Nivolumab dosing was 3 mg/kg intravenously every 2 weeks, continuing until either disease progression or unacceptable toxicity. The study used CyTOF and TCR beta sequencing to define a peripheral blood immune signature of response to PD-1 blockade in classical Hodgkin lymphoma.

CDR1 and CDR2 (MDHEN, SYDVKM) derive from the germline V gene. The CDR3, cysteine through phenylalanine, is 12 amino acids long. Only the CDR3 part of the read is kept: 36 bases, read in frame from the first base. V is shortened by 4 bases, J by 4 bases, and the region joining them spans 5 bases. Overall study outcomes, separate from this receptor: The study covered only a single clinical trial cohort, and the causes of the repertoire differences, possibly disease activity or prior therapy, were still not defined. Lower diversity was seen in patients whose nivolumab began less than 1 year after ASCT, and these patients were left out of later analyses so that immune reconstitution would not confound the results. A significant rise by C4D1 was seen in CD4+ but not CD8+ TCR diversity (p=0.0027 vs p=0.16), with the rise being most apparent in complete responders (p=0.02). Baseline TCR diversity was reported to be lower in newly diagnosed patients than in healthy donors, and even lower in relapsed/refractory patients. Baseline diversity similar to that of newly diagnosed patients was observed in trial patients achieving complete response, whereas significantly lower diversity was observed in partial responders and progressors.

This clone was seen just once. The target of this receptor is not known. Base qualities were left out, and no much larger clone turns up one base away. The time point label, read with the paper, signifies: cycle 2 day 1 (C2D1) of nivolumab. All trial patients had relapsed after autologous stem cell transplantation, with cohorts A, B and C differing in prior brentuximab vedotin exposure. A total of fewer than 70 patients with relapsed/refractory classical Hodgkin lymphoma made up the trial cohort, and each patient's best overall response was complete response, partial response or progressive disease. Single-agent nivolumab was administered to trial patients in the multi-cohort phase II CheckMate 205 trial. Best overall response was determined by an independent review committee according to the 2007 International Working Group response criteria. Trial PBMCs were obtained immediately prior to nivolumab initiation (C1D1) and on therapy at cycle 2 day 1 and cycle 4 day 1. Peripheral blood was collected in 8 mL Vacutainer Cell Preparation Tubes, from which PBMCs were isolated by centrifugation and then cryopreserved.

Genomic DNA was isolated using the Qiagen DNeasy kit from unsorted PBMCs as well as from negatively selected CD4+ and CD8+ fractions. Amplification of TCR beta CDR3 regions was done by immunoSEQ multiplex PCR with primers that anneal to V and J segments. Amplification bias was minimized using a synthetic immune receptor repertoire, and residual bias was removed computationally after sequencing. The published analysis was carried out like this. Repertoire diversity was quantified as the Shannon entropy index using custom Python scripts. The unsorted, CD4+ and CD8+ repertoires were each analyzed separately, with the exception of combined analyses, where CD4+ and CD8+ sequences were merged in silico. A clone counted as expanded when the clone's frequency after treatment rose at least 2-fold relative to C1D1, and clones undetected at baseline were given a pseudocount of 0.5. Clones with 0 or 1 copy at C1D1 were classified as singleton clones, and clones with 2 or more copies were classified as non-singleton clones. Clones expanded in unsorted samples were labelled as CD4+, CD8+ or unknown by matching protein sequences in sorted samples from the same patient. Wilcoxon tests on paired samples were used to test changes in diversity from C1D1 to C4D1. TCRdb re-hosts the immuneACCESS table, in-frame sequences only. Its copies lack some clones; in the studies checked, an unresolved V gene accounts for under half of them, and the cause for the rest is not known. From that table come the V and J calls and clone size; the DNA was used to work out D and trimming. This sample gives under 25,000 clones in total; around 82% of them show up just once. Approximately 18% of the sample belongs to the ten largest clones.

The sequence is built from TRBV28 and TRBJ1-5; TRBD1 is a possible D gene, resting on 5 matching bases. This receptor was identified in a human donor with classical Hodgkin lymphoma. Here the sequenced sample was peripheral blood mononuclear cells (PBMCs), taken before the second cycle of nivolumab. The CDR3 protein sequence reads: CASSSGNQPQHF. The DNA sequence is given as TGTGCCAGCAGTTCAGGGAATCAGCCCCAGCATTTT.